A selection of T cell receptor beta chains follows, all from one sample in a study of graft-versus-host responses after intestinal transplantation. The assay was immunoSEQ multiplex PCR, and TCRdb's table has in-frame clones only and misses some. The repertoire holds fewer than 45,000 clones, with roughly nine tenths as singletons. Sequenced material: PBMCs, taken around 320 days after intestinal transplant. The receptor set was obtained from a human patient who received an intestinal transplant, so some T cells may come from the graft donor. CDR3s leave out the opening cysteine and the closing phenylalanine or tryptophan. Where a row states a size, it is once, few, many or the class of an expanded clone; other rows omit it.

v_call,clone_size,j_call,cdr3_aa
TRBV29-1,-,TRBJ2-1,SVEDPGLADNEQF
TRBV21-1,-,TRBJ2-5,ASSKELRVQGGIGTQY
TRBV2,-,TRBJ2-7,ATKSGTSGSYEQY
TRBV4-3,-,TRBJ1-2,ASSQDGRDYGYT
TRBV4-1,-,TRBJ1-2,ASSQESFTGNYGYT
TRBV30,-,TRBJ2-5,AWRVRLAGVGETQY
TRBV5-6,-,TRBJ1-2,ASSGPVPSGKGHGYT
TRBV7-6,-,TRBJ2-5,ASSVRKGETQY
TRBV19,-,TRBJ2-5,ASSSGRGKTQY
TRBV28,-,TRBJ2-7,ASSTTRGQY
TRBV2,-,TRBJ2-7,ASTHGIAGYEQY
TRBV9,-,TRBJ2-3,ASRTSGDTQY
TRBV29-1,-,TRBJ2-1,SVAIAGAVAEQF
TRBV6-5,-,TRBJ1-3,ASSSMVVDSGNTIY
TRBV19,-,TRBJ2-2,ASTDINPTGELF
TRBV7-2,-,TRBJ2-2,ASSLARTRGVGGELF
TRBV8-2,-,TRBJ1-2,GKRCRIRKTYGYT
TRBV6-6,-,TRBJ1-2,ASSSRGGYT
TRBV28,-,TRBJ2-7,ASSLPQGSSYEQY
TRBV2,-,TRBJ2-7,ASSKIYEQY
TRBV18,-,TRBJ1-2,ASSPLDRPDGYT
TRBV25-1,once,-,ASSELGQRGYEQY
TRBV5-1,-,TRBJ2-6,ASSLTRGAGANVLT
TRBV5-1,-,TRBJ2-7,ASSLDPSGGLGGLSEQY